This T cell receptor (beta chain) was obtained from a study of blood T cell repertoires in COVID-19. Study summary: COVID-19 samples, acute and convalescent, were from the United States, Italy and Spain. T cells, B-cell-depleted T cells, or PBMCs provided the cDNA or gDNA that served as material.

This clone was picked up one time. Either two negative PCRs, clearance, or symptom resolution qualified Cohort 3 donors as recovered. The table came from immunoSEQ multiplex PCR; TCRdb's copy has only in-frame clones and leaves some out. The table has 250,000 to 350,000 clones, 70% to 90% seen once; the top ten hold around 1%. CDR1 SGHRS and CDR2 YFSETQ come from the germline V gene. The CDR3 consists of 14 residues. Trimming removed 3 bases from V and 4 bases from J, with 14 bases in between. This TCR came from a woman in her 30s who had recovered from COVID-19. The chain carries TRBV5-1 and TRBJ2-7; the D gene is possibly TRBD1 (7 bases). The sample consisted of PBMCs or T cells enriched from blood (not recorded which). CDR3 bases: TGCGCCAGCAGCTATGGAGGGGGCGATTACGAGCAGTACTTC. Translating it yields CASSYGGGDYEQYF.